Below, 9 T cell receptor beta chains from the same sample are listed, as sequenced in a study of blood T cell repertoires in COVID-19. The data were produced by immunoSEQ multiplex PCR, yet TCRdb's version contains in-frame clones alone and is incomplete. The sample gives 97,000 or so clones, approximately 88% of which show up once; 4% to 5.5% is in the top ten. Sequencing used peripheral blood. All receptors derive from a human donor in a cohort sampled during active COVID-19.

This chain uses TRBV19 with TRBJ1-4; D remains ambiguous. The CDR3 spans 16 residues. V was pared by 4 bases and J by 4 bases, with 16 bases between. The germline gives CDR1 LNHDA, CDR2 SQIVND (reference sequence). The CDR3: CASSTSSRVLNEKLFF. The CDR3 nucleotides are TGTGCCAGTAGTACCTCCTCCCGGGTTCTTAATGAAAAACTGTTTTTT.

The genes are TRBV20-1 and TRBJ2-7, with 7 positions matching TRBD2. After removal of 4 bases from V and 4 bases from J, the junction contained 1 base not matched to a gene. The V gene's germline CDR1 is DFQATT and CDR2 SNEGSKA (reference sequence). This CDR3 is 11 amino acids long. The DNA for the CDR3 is TGCAGTGCTACCGGGGGGTACGAGCAGTACTTC. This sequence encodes CSATGGYEQYF.

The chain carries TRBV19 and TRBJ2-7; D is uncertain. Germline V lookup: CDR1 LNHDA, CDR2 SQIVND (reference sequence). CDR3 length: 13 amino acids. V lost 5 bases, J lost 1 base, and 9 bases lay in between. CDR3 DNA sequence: TGTGCCAGTAGTCTGACTCCATCCTACGAGCAGTACTTC. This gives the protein CASSLTPSYEQYF.

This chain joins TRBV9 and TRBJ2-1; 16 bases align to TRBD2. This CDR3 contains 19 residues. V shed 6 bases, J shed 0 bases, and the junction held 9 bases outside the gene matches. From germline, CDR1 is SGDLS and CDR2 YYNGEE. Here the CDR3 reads CASNLPGLAGGDSYNEQFF. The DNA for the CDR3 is TGTGCCAGCAACCTACCGGGACTAGCGGGGGGGGACTCCTACAATGAGCAGTTCTTC. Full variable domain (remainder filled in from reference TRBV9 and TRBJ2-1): DSGVTQTPKHLITATGQRVTLRCSPRSGDLSVYWYQQSLDQGLQFLIQYYNGEERAKGNILERFSAQQFPDLHSELNLSSLELGDSALYFCASNLPGLAGGDSYNEQFFGPGTRLTVL.

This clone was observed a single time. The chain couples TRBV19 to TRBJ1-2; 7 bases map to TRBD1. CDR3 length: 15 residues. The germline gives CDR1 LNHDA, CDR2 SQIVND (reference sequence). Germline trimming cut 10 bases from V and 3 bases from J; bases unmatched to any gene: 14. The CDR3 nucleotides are TGTGCCACCAGGGACGAGGGGGCAGGGGACTATGGCTACACCTTC. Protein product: CATRDEGAGDYGYTF.

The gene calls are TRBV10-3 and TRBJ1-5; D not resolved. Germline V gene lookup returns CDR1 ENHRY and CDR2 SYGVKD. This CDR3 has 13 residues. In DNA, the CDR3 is TGTGCTAGCCGGGAGGCTAGCAATCAGCCCCAGCATTTT. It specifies CASREASNQPQHF.

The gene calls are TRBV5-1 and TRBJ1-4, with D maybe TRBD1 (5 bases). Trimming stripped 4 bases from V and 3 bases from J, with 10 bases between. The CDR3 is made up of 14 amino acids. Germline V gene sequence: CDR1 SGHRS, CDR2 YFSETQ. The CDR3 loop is CASSVQASNEKLFF. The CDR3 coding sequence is TGCGCCAGCAGCGTACAGGCCTCTAATGAAAAACTGTTTTTT.

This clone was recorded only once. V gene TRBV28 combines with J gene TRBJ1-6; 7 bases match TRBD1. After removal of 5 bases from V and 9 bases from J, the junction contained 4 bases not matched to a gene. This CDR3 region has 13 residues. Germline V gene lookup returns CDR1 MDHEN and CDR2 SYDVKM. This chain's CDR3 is CASSPDRASPLHF. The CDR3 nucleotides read TGTGCCAGCAGTCCCGACAGGGCTTCACCCCTCCACTTT.

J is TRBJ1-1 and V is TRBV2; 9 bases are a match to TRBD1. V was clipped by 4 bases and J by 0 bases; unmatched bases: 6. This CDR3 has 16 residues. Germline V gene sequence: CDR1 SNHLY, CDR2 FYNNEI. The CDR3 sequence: CASSVGTGRMNTEAFF. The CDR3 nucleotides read TGTGCCAGCAGTGTAGGGACAGGGAGGATGAACACTGAAGCTTTCTTT.